One and the same sample provided the 27 T cell receptor beta chains below, sequenced in a study of cytomegalovirus exposure and HLA in healthy donors. Libraries were prepared by immunoSEQ multiplex PCR; TCRdb keeps only in-frame clonotypes and omits some of them. The repertoire holds more than 250,000 clones, with roughly nine tenths as singletons. Sequencing used PBMCs. The receptors were gathered from a woman aged 25 to 39 in good health and CMV-seropositive.

The chain has TRBV7-2 and TRBJ2-7; D uncertain. CDR1 is SGHTA and CDR2 is FQGNSA in the germline V gene. V lost 5 bases to trimming and J lost 3 bases, with 5 bases between them. The CDR3 runs to 11 residues. The CDR3 protein is CASSPLYEQYF. CDR3 coding DNA: TGTGCCAGCAGCCCACTCTACGAGCAGTACTTC.

In this sample, this clone turned up a few times. This chain joins TRBV6-5 and TRBJ1-5; 7 bases fit TRBD1. The CDR3 loop spans 13 amino acids. The V segment lost 4 bases and the J segment 7 bases; nucleotides outside the gene matches: 4. The germline gives CDR1 MNHEY, CDR2 SVGAGI. The CDR3 DNA reads as TGTGCCAGCAGTTCAAGGGGGCTCCAGCCCCAGCATTTT. It codes for CASSSRGLQPQHF.

The sample holds a few counts of this clone. The chain has TRBV7-8 and TRBJ2-3, with D tentatively TRBD1 or TRBD2 (5 bases each). With 5 bases removed from V and 1 base from J, the gap between germline ends came to 13 bases. This CDR3 is 15 amino acids long. In germline, CDR1 is SGHVS, CDR2 FQNEAQ. The CDR3 is CASSPSRGGTDTQYF. CDR3 coding DNA: TGTGCCAGCAGCCCCTCGAGGGGTGGCACAGATACGCAGTATTTT.

The V and J genes are TRBV9 and TRBJ2-3; 13 bases fit TRBD2. Germline CDR1 SGDLS, CDR2 YYNGEE. After removal of 0 bases from V and 3 bases from J, the junction contained 4 bases not matched to a gene. The CDR3 length is 17 residues. CDR3 amino acids: CASSVGLAGGRTDTQYF. As DNA, the CDR3 is TGTGCCAGCAGCGTAGGACTAGCGGGGGGAAGAACAGATACGCAGTATTTT.

The CDR3 protein is CASSLAGNTQYF. Written as DNA, the CDR3 is TGTGCCAGCAGCTTAGCGGGAAATACGCAGTATTTT. V usage is TRBV7-9 and J usage is TRBJ2-3; no clear D. Germline-derived CDR1 and CDR2 are SEHNR and FQNEAQ (reference sequence). V lost 0 bases and J 7 bases, leaving 5 bases between the germline ends. The length of the CDR3 is 12 residues. The complete variable domain, with remaining parts taken from reference TRBV7-9 and TRBJ2-3, reads DTGVSQNPRHKITKRGQNVTFRCDPISEHNRLYWYRQTLGQGPEFLTYFQNEAQLEKSRLLSDRFSAERPKGSFSTLEIQRTEQGDSAMYLCASSLAGNTQYFGPGTRLTVL.

The chain uses TRBV6-5 and TRBJ2-7; D gene uncertain. The CDR3 sequence is 16 residues long. Trimming shortened V by 4 bases and J by 0 bases, and 16 bases separated the two germline ends. Germline V gene sequence: CDR1 MNHEY, CDR2 SVGAGI. CDR3 in amino acids: CASSFSEQTPSYEQYF. CDR3 coding DNA: TGTGCCAGCAGTTTCTCGGAACAGACCCCCTCCTACGAGCAGTACTTC.

The chain has TRBV7-2 and TRBJ1-2, with D possibly matching TRBD1 (5 bases). Per the germline V gene, CDR1 is SGHTA and CDR2 is FQGNSA. The CDR3 sequence is 14 residues long. The V end lost 3 bases, the J end lost 3 bases, and 11 bases lay between the germline ends. CDR3 coding DNA: TGTGCCAGCAGCTTCAGCCAGGGCCACTATGGCTACACCTTC. Translated: CASSFSQGHYGYTF.

The gene calls are TRBV18 and TRBJ2-3, with D unclear. Trimming removed 1 base from V and 6 bases from J, with 11 bases in between. CDR1 KGHSH and CDR2 LQKENI come from the germline V gene. CDR3 size: 14 residues. The CDR3 spells CASSPQRLGDTQYF. CDR3 DNA sequence: TGTGCCAGCTCACCACAGCGTCTTGGGGATACGCAGTATTTT.

The chain's CDR3 is CASSYRGPYGYTF. The CDR3 bases are TGTGCCAGCAGTTACCGGGGACCCTATGGCTACACCTTC. The rearrangement uses TRBV6-5 and TRBJ1-2, with D perhaps matching TRBD1 (5 bases). V dropped 2 bases and J dropped 4 bases, with 8 bases sitting between them. Germline lookup yields CDR1 MNHEY and CDR2 SVGAGI. The CDR3 is 13 residues long.

The chain couples TRBV25-1 to TRBJ2-1; no reliable D call. Germline V gives CDR1 MGHDK, CDR2 SYGVNS. The germline V and J ends were trimmed by 4 bases and 4 bases, with 14 bases remaining between them. The CDR3 runs to 15 residues. The CDR3 loop reads CASSGSVGSYNEQFF. CDR3 in DNA: TGTGCCAGCAGTGGATCGGTGGGTTCGTACAATGAGCAGTTCTTC.

This sequence joins TRBV5-6 and TRBJ1-3; TRBD1 is a possible D gene (5 bases). The CDR3 is 17 amino acids. Trimming took off 0 bases at V and 1 base at J, with 14 bases between the two ends. The germline V gene has CDR1 SGHDT and CDR2 YYEEEE. The CDR3 nucleotides read TGTGCCAGCAGCTTGGGGGTAGGGGCACGATCTGGAAACACCATATATTTT. It specifies CASSLGVGARSGNTIYF.

The DNA of the CDR3 is TGTGCCAGCAGTTCGGGGGGGACCCAGTACTTC. This translates into CASSSGGTQYF. This rearrangement joins TRBV28 to TRBJ2-5; 7 bases align to TRBD2. After removal of 4 bases from V and 7 bases from J, the junction contained 0 bases not matched to a gene. The CDR3 is 11 amino acids. Per germline, CDR1 MDHEN and CDR2 SYDVKM. Drawing the rest from reference TRBV28 and TRBJ2-5, the complete variable domain is DVKVTQSSRYLVKRTGEKVFLECVQDMDHENMFWYRQDPGLGLRLIYFSYDVKMKEKGDIPEGYSVSREKKERFSLILESASTNQTSMYLCASSSGGTQYFGPGTRLLVL.

The CDR3 region has the DNA TGTGCCAGCAGCGCAGGCACTAAGGGGGCGTACACTGAAGCTTTCTTT. Its translation: CASSAGTKGAYTEAFF. V usage is TRBV9 and J usage is TRBJ1-1, with 7 bases identical to TRBD1. The CDR3 loop spans 16 amino acids. J lost 3 bases, V lost 3 bases, and 11 bases had no gene match. Germline V gives CDR1 SGDLS, CDR2 YYNGEE.

The chain's CDR3 is CASSLGYSSNQPQHF. The CDR3 bases are TGTGCCAGCAGCTTGGGGTATTCTAGCAATCAGCCCCAGCATTTT. The V gene is TRBV9, the J gene TRBJ1-5, with D hard to call. With 4 bases removed from V and 0 bases from J, the gap between germline ends came to 11 bases. CDR1 and CDR2 (germline): SGDLS, YYNGEE. The length of the CDR3 is 15 residues.

The chain is built from TRBV28 and TRBJ1-2; 7 nucleotides match TRBD1. CDR1 and CDR2 from the germline V gene are MDHEN and SYDVKM. The CDR3 runs 15 residues. The ends lost 4 bases at V and 4 bases at J; junction bases unmatched: 9. CDR3 sequence (DNA): TGTGCCAGCAGTTCCGGGGCTACAGGGGCCTATGGCTACACCTTC. As protein: CASSSGATGAYGYTF.

This sequence joins TRBV28 and TRBJ2-2; D remains unclear. The germline V gene encodes CDR1 MDHEN and CDR2 SYDVKM. This CDR3 spans 13 amino acids. The ends were cut back, 4 bases at V and 6 bases at J, with 9 bases in the middle. The CDR3 is CASSSGRAGELFF. The CDR3 bases are TGTGCCAGCAGTTCCGGACGGGCCGGGGAGCTGTTTTTT.

The rearrangement uses TRBV11-2 and TRBJ2-7; the D gene is possibly TRBD1 (5 bases). Between the trimmed V and J ends, which lost 2 bases and 0 bases, there was a span of 8 bases. Germline CDR1 is SGHAT and CDR2 is FQNNGV. This CDR3 is built from 14 residues. The CDR3 reads CASSLLTDSYEQYF. The DNA of the CDR3 is TGTGCCAGCAGCTTACTGACAGACTCCTACGAGCAGTACTTC.

The CDR3 region is CASSQAGSYNEQFF. Written as DNA, the CDR3 is TGCGCCAGCAGCCAGGCTGGCTCCTACAATGAGCAGTTCTTC. The chain has TRBV4-1 and TRBJ2-1; D gene unclear. The CDR3 is made up of 14 amino acids. The V and J ends lost 3 bases and 0 bases respectively, with 6 bases between them. Germline-derived CDR1 and CDR2 are MGHRA and YSYEKL.

The chain joins TRBV4-3 to TRBJ1-1; maybe TRBD1 (5 bases). This CDR3 region has 14 residues. CDR1 and CDR2 (germline): LGHNA, YSLEER. V shed 3 bases and J shed 0 bases, with 8 bases lying between them. CDR3 protein: CASSQGRMNTEAFF. The CDR3 DNA reads as TGCGCCAGCAGCCAGGGGCGAATGAACACTGAAGCTTTCTTT.

The chain carries TRBV18 and TRBJ1-3; a weak D match, TRBD1 (5 bases). Germline CDR1 is KGHSH and CDR2 is LQKENI. V dropped 0 bases and J dropped 0 bases, with 21 bases sitting between them. The CDR3 loop spans 20 amino acids. The CDR3 sequence is CASSPPWGWTEEDSGNTIYF. The DNA for the CDR3 is TGTGCCAGCTCACCACCGTGGGGCTGGACGGAAGAAGACTCTGGAAACACCATATATTTT.

The CDR3 region is CASSYFSREGYEQYF. The CDR3 DNA follows: TGTGCCAGCAGTTACTTCTCGCGGGAGGGCTACGAGCAGTACTTC. This chain links TRBV6-5 with TRBJ2-7; 9 bases are shared with TRBD2. Germline CDR1 reads MNHEY; CDR2 reads SVGAGI. J was trimmed by 3 bases and V by 1 base; bases with no gene match: 4. The CDR3 runs 15 residues.

The rearrangement uses TRBV7-8 and TRBJ1-2, with 7 bases matching TRBD1. In germline, CDR1 is SGHVS, CDR2 FQNEAQ. The CDR3 spans 15 residues. V lost 1 base and J lost 0; bases outside the gene matches: 2. The CDR3 DNA is TGTGCCAGCAGCTTAGGGCAGGGGGCTAACTATGGCTACACCTTC. Its protein product is CASSLGQGANYGYTF.

V is TRBV28 and J is TRBJ2-3; TRBD2 might be the D (5 bases). Germline CDR1 MDHEN, CDR2 SYDVKM. The CDR3 has 14 amino acids. The ends were cut back, 2 bases at V and 2 bases at J, with 8 bases in the middle. For the CDR3, the DNA is TGTGCCAGCAGTTTAGGTAGCGTCACAGATACGCAGTATTTT. Its protein is CASSLGSVTDTQYF.

The chain employs TRBV30 and TRBJ1-1; D remains unclear. The CDR3 spans 13 residues. Germline lookup yields CDR1 GTSNPN and CDR2 SVGIG (reference sequence). Trimming left V 2 bases short and J 0 bases short, with 7 bases between. CDR3 protein: CAWSNPMNTEAFF. As DNA, the CDR3 is TGTGCCTGGAGTAATCCTATGAACACTGAAGCTTTCTTT.

This clone was counted once. The chain has TRBV4-3 and TRBJ1-2, with a possible D match to TRBD1 (5 bases). This CDR3 is built from 14 residues. The V gene's germline CDR1 is LGHNA and CDR2 YSLEER. Trimming took off 0 bases at V and 7 bases at J, with 12 bases between the two ends. In DNA form, the CDR3 reads TGCGCCAGCAGCCAAGACGCAGGGAGGAGTGGCTACACCTTC. Translation gives CASSQDAGRSGYTF.

The chain has TRBV27 and TRBJ2-1; D is uncertain. Germline V gene lookup returns CDR1 MNHEY and CDR2 SMNVEV (reference sequence). The germline V and J ends were trimmed by 2 bases and 10 bases, with 12 bases remaining between them. The CDR3 extends over 13 amino acids. CDR3 nucleotides: TGTGCCAGCAGTTTAATTGGCGTCTACGAGCAGTTCTTC. Encoded protein: CASSLIGVYEQFF.

The chain links TRBV6-1 to TRBJ2-1; no firm D call. The germline V gene has CDR1 MNHNS and CDR2 SASEGT. CDR3 length: 11 residues. The V end was cut by 5 bases, the J end by 8 bases, with 7 bases between. As DNA, the CDR3 is TGTGCCAGCAGTAGCCGCGATGAGCAGTTCTTC. This sequence encodes CASSSRDEQFF.